The next 23 T cell receptor beta chains were all read from a single sample in a study of blood T cell repertoires in COVID-19. Profiling relied on immunoSEQ multiplex PCR, and the TCRdb table lists in-frame clones only, not all of them. Counted here are almost 50,000 clones, 90% occurring once; the ten biggest clones make up 3.9%. The sequenced sample was peripheral blood. Every receptor here comes from a human donor in a cohort sampled during active COVID-19.

This clone has a single count. At one of its ends the junction is not consistent with the germline gene, which may arise from a read error. The rearrangement links TRBV27 to TRBJ1-2; D gene uncertain. CDR1 and CDR2 (germline): MNHEY, SMNVEV (reference sequence). CDR3 length: 16 residues. The CDR3 nucleotides read TGTGTCAGCAGTACCTCTGACGGACCACGGGGTAAAGGCTACACCTTC. Amino acid sequence: CVSSTSDGPRGKGYTF.

CDR3 sequence reads: CASRLSAGEGNTIYF. The CDR3 bases are TGTGCCAGCAGACTCTCCGCAGGGGAAGGAAACACCATATATTTT. The rearrangement joins TRBV28 to TRBJ1-3, with D perhaps matching TRBD1 (6 bases). CDR1 is MDHEN and CDR2 is SYDVKM in the germline V gene. This CDR3 comprises 15 residues. V lost 6 bases and J 4 bases, leaving 16 bases between the germline ends.

This rearrangement joins TRBV28 to TRBJ2-5; D remains unclear. Germline V gene lookup returns CDR1 MDHEN and CDR2 SYDVKM. V lost 4 bases, J lost 1 base, and 13 bases lay in between. This CDR3 comprises 15 residues. Written as DNA, the CDR3 is TGTGCCAGCAGTTCCCACCAAACAGCCCAAGAGACCCAGTACTTC. Its translation is CASSSHQTAQETQYF.

This rearrangement joins TRBV24-1 to TRBJ2-5; D is possibly TRBD1 (5 bases). Germline CDR1 reads KGHDR; CDR2 reads SFDVKD. CDR3 length: 13 amino acids. The V end lost 7 bases, the J end lost 5 bases, and 13 bases lay between the germline ends. The CDR3 DNA reads TGTGCCACCAGGAGAAGGCAGGGTGAGACCCAGTACTTC. This gives the protein CATRRRQGETQYF.

J is TRBJ2-5 and V is TRBV7-3; TRBD1 matches at 8 bases. The CDR3 has 14 amino acids. Trimming removed 5 bases from V and 4 bases from J; junction bases left unmatched: 6. Germline V CDR1 and CDR2: SGHTA, FQGTGA. In DNA, the CDR3 is TGTGCCAGCAGCCCCCAGGGGGCGGGAGAGACCCAGTACTTC. Protein sequence: CASSPQGAGETQYF. Supplemented by reference TRBV7-3 and TRBJ2-5, the full variable domain reads GAGVSQTPSNKVTEKGKYVELRCDPISGHTALYWYRQSLGQGPEFLIYFQGTGAADDSGLPNDRFFAVRPEGSVSTLKIQRTERGDSAVYLCASSPQGAGETQYFGPGTRLLVL.

The chain couples TRBV11-2 to TRBJ2-7; D remains ambiguous. The CDR3 runs to 13 residues. The V end lost 6 bases, the J end lost 3 bases, and 12 bases lay between the germline ends. CDR1 and CDR2 (germline): SGHAT, FQNNGV. CDR3 in DNA: TGTGCCAGCAGTTCTACAGATCTCTACGAGCAGTACTTC. This encodes CASSSTDLYEQYF. Full variable domain (rest looked up from reference TRBV11-2 and TRBJ2-7): EAGVAQSPRYKIIEKRQSVAFWCNPISGHATLYWYQQILGQGPKLLIQFQNNGVVDDSQLPKDRFSAERLKGVDSTLKIQPAKLEDSAVYLCASSSTDLYEQYFGPGTRLTVT.

The CDR3 DNA follows: TGTGCCACCAGTGATTCCTTCCCAAGCCTCTTCTTC. Translated: CATSDSFPSLFF. The rearrangement links TRBV24-1 to TRBJ2-1; the D is unclear. The germline gives CDR1 KGHDR, CDR2 SFDVKD. There are 12 residues in the CDR3. V lost 2 bases to trimming and J lost 16 bases, with 14 bases between them.

This chain uses TRBV27 with TRBJ2-7, with 10 bases fitting TRBD2. The length of the CDR3 is 15 residues. CDR1 is MNHEY, CDR2 SMNVEV, per germline (reference sequence). V shed 0 bases and J 5 bases; nucleotides not matched to a gene: 4. The CDR3 protein is CASSLSGLAGDEQYF. The CDR3 nucleotides read TGTGCCAGCAGTTTATCGGGCCTAGCGGGAGACGAGCAGTACTTC.

This chain connects TRBV6-5 to TRBJ1-6; possibly TRBD1 for D (5 bases). This CDR3 is built from 16 residues. Germline V gene sequence: CDR1 MNHEY, CDR2 SVGAGI. Deletions cut 0 bases from V and 5 bases from J, with 11 bases between. The chain's CDR3 is CASSYSGGRDNSPLHF. The CDR3 nucleotides read TGTGCCAGCAGTTACTCCGGGGGACGAGATAATTCACCCCTCCACTTT.

The genes are TRBV7-2 and TRBJ2-5; 9 bases line up with TRBD2. J gave up 1 base and V 8 bases, and 8 bases lay outside the gene matches. The CDR3 consists of 15 residues. Germline lookup yields CDR1 SGHTA and CDR2 FQGNSA. The CDR3 coding sequence is TGTGCCAGCGGCCGGACTAGCGCGGGCCAAGAGACCCAGTACTTC. Its protein product is CASGRTSAGQETQYF.

The chain employs TRBV9 and TRBJ1-3; TRBD1 matches at 10 bases. The CDR3 runs to 15 residues. The trim removed 6 bases at V and 3 bases at J, leaving 6 bases unmatched. The V gene's germline CDR1 is SGDLS and CDR2 YYNGEE. CDR3 amino acids: CASTPGTGVGNTIYF. CDR3 sequence (DNA): TGTGCCAGCACCCCCGGGACAGGGGTTGGAAACACCATATATTTT.

The CDR3, as DNA: TGTGCCAGTAGACATGGCGGGATCCTAGATGAGCAGTTCTTC. Translated, it gives CASRHGGILDEQFF. This sequence joins TRBV19 and TRBJ2-1; possibly TRBD2 for D (6 bases). This CDR3 contains 14 residues. Germline lookup yields CDR1 LNHDA and CDR2 SQIVND (reference sequence). Trimming removed 6 bases at V and 8 bases at J, with 17 bases between. The whole variable domain, filled in from reference TRBV19 and TRBJ2-1, reads DGGITQSPKYLFRKEGQNVTLSCEQNLNHDAMYWYRQDPGQGLRLIYYSQIVNDFQKGDIAEGYSVSREKKESFPLTVTSAQKNPTAFYLCASRHGGILDEQFFGPGTRLTVL.

CDR3 in amino acids: CASSLAGDSYNEQFF. DNA for the CDR3: TGCGCCAGCAGCTTGGCCGGCGACAGCTACAATGAGCAGTTCTTC. The chain carries TRBV5-1 and TRBJ2-1; D possibly corresponds to TRBD1 (5 bases). Germline V gives CDR1 SGHRS, CDR2 YFSETQ. Trimming cost V 0 bases and J 3 bases, with 10 bases left between them. The CDR3 consists of 15 residues. The whole variable domain, filled in from reference TRBV5-1 and TRBJ2-1, reads KAGVTQTPRYLIKTRGQQVTLSCSPISGHRSVSWYQQTPGQGLQFLFEYFSETQRNKGNFPGRFSGRQFSNSRSEMNVSTLELGDSALYLCASSLAGDSYNEQFFGPGTRLTVL.

This clone was recorded only once. The chain carries TRBV6-5 and TRBJ1-3; 7 positions match TRBD1. Germline CDR1 is MNHEY and CDR2 is SVGAGI. The CDR3 is 15 amino acids. Trimming removed 6 bases from V and 0 bases from J; junction bases left unmatched: 5. The chain's CDR3 is CASSSQGFSGNTIYF. In nucleotides, the CDR3 is TGTGCCAGCAGCTCACAGGGGTTCTCTGGAAACACCATATATTTT.

The V and J genes are TRBV30 and TRBJ2-7; TRBD2 is a possible D gene (5 bases). Germline values: CDR1 GTSNPN, CDR2 SVGIG (reference sequence). This CDR3 is built from 16 residues. V dropped 1 base and J dropped 4 bases, with 20 bases sitting between them. CDR3 residues: CAWSEYSAGRSYEQYF. The CDR3 nucleotides read TGTGCCTGGAGTGAGTATAGCGCCGGCCGCTCTTACGAGCAGTACTTC.

A few counts support this clone. The chain employs TRBV13 and TRBJ1-6; TRBD1 agrees at 8 bases. The CDR3 contains 14 residues. Looked up from germline, CDR1 is PRHDT and CDR2 is FYEKMQ (reference sequence). The J segment lost 10 bases and the V segment lost 5 bases, leaving 7 bases of the junction unmatched. CDR3 coding DNA: TGTGCCAGCAGCACGGGACAGGCGTCGTCACCCCTCCACTTT. It translates to CASSTGQASSPLHF.

The V gene is TRBV30, the J gene TRBJ2-7; D might be TRBD2 (6 bases). CDR1 is GTSNPN, CDR2 SVGIG, per germline (reference sequence). The CDR3 length is 16 residues. Trimming cost V 3 bases and J 0 bases, with 18 bases left between them. The CDR3 bases are TGTGCCTGGAGCGACTTTTTGCGGGGCCGCTCCTACGAGCAGTACTTC. It yields the protein CAWSDFLRGRSYEQYF.

The V gene is TRBV5-1, the J gene TRBJ2-5; TRBD2 agrees at 9 bases. Germline-derived CDR1 and CDR2 are SGHRS and YFSETQ. The V gene end was trimmed by 5 bases and the J gene end by 5 bases; junction bases not matched to a gene: 13. The CDR3 consists of 16 residues. DNA of the CDR3: TGCGCCAGCAGAGGAGGAGCGGGAGGTTTTGAGGAGACCCAGTACTTC. Protein product: CASRGGAGGFEETQYF.

J is TRBJ2-7 and V is TRBV10-3, with 8 nucleotides matching TRBD2. This CDR3 spans 16 amino acids. Germline CDR1 ENHRY, CDR2 SYGVKD. V lost 4 bases and J lost 3; bases outside the gene matches: 11. The CDR3 spells CAISAGGEGGYYEQYV. As DNA, the CDR3 is TGTGCCATCAGTGCCGGGGGGGAGGGAGGATACTACGAGCAGTACGTC.

The chain couples TRBV24-1 to TRBJ2-1; 7 nucleotides align to TRBD2. V trimming: 4 bases; J trimming: 7 bases; junction bases outside the gene matches: 12. The CDR3 extends over 16 amino acids. Looked up from germline, CDR1 is KGHDR and CDR2 is SFDVKD. The CDR3 reads CATSETGRWGRNEQFF. Written as DNA, the CDR3 is TGTGCCACCAGTGAAACCGGGAGGTGGGGTAGGAATGAGCAGTTCTTC.

V is TRBV27 and J is TRBJ1-2; possible D gene TRBD1, 6 bases. V was clipped by 3 bases and J by 2 bases, with 16 bases between them. Germline V lookup: CDR1 MNHEY, CDR2 SMNVEV (reference sequence). The CDR3 covers 16 residues. In nucleotides, the CDR3 is TGTGCCAGCAGTTTTCAGGGACACCCAACGAACTATGGCTACACCTTC. Its translation is CASSFQGHPTNYGYTF.

V and J are TRBV5-1 and TRBJ1-4, with D possibly matching TRBD1 (5 bases). The CDR3 is made up of 17 amino acids. Germline assignment: CDR1 SGHRS and CDR2 YFSETQ. V was cut by 3 bases and J by 7 bases, with 22 bases left in between. In DNA form, the CDR3 reads TGCGCCAGCAGCTCCACAAGCAGGGTTCAAGCCGGTGAAAAACTGTTTTTT. Its translation is CASSSTSRVQAGEKLFF.

This chain links TRBV5-1 with TRBJ2-5, with D possibly being TRBD2 (5 bases). The CDR3 contains 16 residues. Germline values: CDR1 SGHRS, CDR2 YFSETQ. Trimming removed 0 bases from V and 9 bases from J, with 21 bases in between. The CDR3 is CASSLGLGVPTLAQYF. CDR3 DNA: TGCGCCAGCAGCTTGGGACTCGGGGTGCCTACCCTGGCCCAGTACTTC.